This T cell receptor beta chain stems from a study of PD-L1 blockade in urothelial cancer. Study information: Blood samples had a median of approximately 150,000 T cells.

The time point was: peripheral blood 6 weeks after treatment start. The CDR3 totals 15 residues. From germline, CDR1 is MNHEY and CDR2 SVGAGI. The V gene end was trimmed by 6 bases and the J gene end by 3 bases; junction bases not matched to a gene: 9. Assay used: immunoSEQ multiplex PCR; TCRdb lists only in-frame clones, some missing. The table includes roughly 51,000 clones, about 85% detected once. The receptor's source is a man in his forties or fifties with urothelial cancer. The J gene is TRBJ2-3, the V gene TRBV6-5; 7 nucleotides align to TRBD2. Sequencing was performed on PBMCs, taken around atezolizumab (anti-PD-L1) treatment. The CDR3 sequence is CASRPSGIGTDTQYF. Here the CDR3 DNA reads TGTGCCAGCAGACCCAGCGGGATAGGGACAGATACGCAGTATTTT.